Following are 2 T cell receptor beta chains from one sample sequenced in a study of Ad26.COV2.S vaccination and SARS-CoV-2 variants. Specified treatment: about 20 received Ad26.COV2.S at low or high dose, single or two shots; 5 received placebo; per-sample allocation not given. Vaccine and placebo recipients were sampled on day 63 after the first injection. Only in-frame clones appear in the TCRdb table, and some are missing; sequencing was by immunoSEQ multiplex PCR. Found here are about 420,000 clones, around 89% of them singletons; the top ten hold 3.6%. Sequences were derived from peripheral blood, sampled in a trial of Ad26.COV2.S vaccine versus placebo. The receptors derive from a person aged 18-65 years who received the Ad26.COV2.S COVID-19 vaccine or a placebo.

This chain uses TRBV10-3 with TRBJ2-3, with no clear D. Germline V gene data show CDR1 as ENHRY and CDR2 as SYGVKD. The CDR3 has 14 amino acids. V lost 5 bases and J lost 1, with 10 bases in between. The CDR3, as DNA: TGTGCCATCAGTCAAAGCGCTGGCACAGATACGCAGTATTTT. Its translation: CAISQSAGTDTQYF.

The chain recombines TRBV2 with TRBJ2-6; 12 positions agree with TRBD2. CDR1 is SNHLY, CDR2 FYNNEI, per germline. The CDR3 is 18 amino acids. With V trimmed by 10 bases and J by 2 bases, 12 bases remained unmatched. The CDR3 loop is CATTVGLAGLPGANVLTF. In nucleotides, the CDR3 is TGTGCCACTACGGTGGGACTAGCGGGTCTACCTGGGGCCAACGTCCTGACTTTC.